The source of this TCR beta chain is a study of PD-1 blockade in classical Hodgkin lymphoma. A note on this clone: Its antigen is not known.

Produced via immunoSEQ multiplex PCR; TCRdb's table is partial and in-frame only. The data contain around 16,000 clones, about 86% of them singletons. Study-level points and caveats: Compared with healthy donors, newly diagnosed patients reportedly showed lower baseline TCR diversity.

Germline assignment: CDR1 KGHSH and CDR2 LQKENI. This CDR3 spans 15 amino acids. V dropped 5 bases and J dropped 1; count of bases not matched to a gene: 7. Indicated time point: newly diagnosed, previously untreated cHL patient sample. The study purified CD4+ T cells from thawed PBMCs using magnetic negative selection. Sequencing was carried out using CD4+ T cells from blood. The chain carries TRBV18 and TRBJ2-7; 8 nucleotides align to TRBD2. The TCR sequence derives from a human donor with classical Hodgkin lymphoma. The CDR3 loop reads CASSRQREISYEQYF. As DNA, the CDR3 is TGTGCCAGCTCAAGGCAGCGGGAGATTTCCTACGAGCAGTACTTC.